One TCR beta chain is described in this entry. The CDR3 runs 14 residues. Germline V gives CDR1 SEHNR, CDR2 FQNEAQ (reference sequence). V was trimmed by 5 bases and J by 8 bases, leaving 18 bases between them. This specimen comes from a study of blood T cell repertoires in COVID-19. Study in general: Spain, Italy and the United States supplied samples that represented acute and convalescent COVID-19.

Sequenced by immunoSEQ multiplex PCR; TCRdb stores in-frame clones only, minus some. The data show roughly 520,000 clones, around 87% seen once. Assignment of participants to cohorts was predicated upon participant-reported clinical history. Before being deemed recovered, Cohort 3 donors had two negative PCRs, clearance, or symptom resolution. This sequence was found in a woman in her thirties or forties who had recovered from COVID-19. The J gene is TRBJ1-2, the V gene TRBV7-9; weak D call: TRBD1 (6 bases). Material for sequencing was PBMCs or T cells enriched from blood (not recorded which). CDR3: CASSPEGGIWGYTF. CDR3 nucleotides: TGTGCCAGCAGCCCGGAGGGGGGGATCTGGGGCTACACCTTC.